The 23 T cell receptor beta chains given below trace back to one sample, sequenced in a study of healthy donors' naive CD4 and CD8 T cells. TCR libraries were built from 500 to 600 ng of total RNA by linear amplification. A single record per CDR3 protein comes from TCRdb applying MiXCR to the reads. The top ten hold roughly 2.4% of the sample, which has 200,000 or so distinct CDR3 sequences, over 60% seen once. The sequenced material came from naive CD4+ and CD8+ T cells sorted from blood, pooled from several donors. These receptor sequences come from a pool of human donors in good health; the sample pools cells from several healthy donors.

The DNA for the CDR3 is TGTGCCAGTAGTATTGGGACAGGGCTCAATCAGCCCCAGCATTTT. Its protein is CASSIGTGLNQPQHF. The chain is built from TRBV19 and TRBJ1-5, with 9 positions matching TRBD1. CDR1 and CDR2 from the germline V gene are LNHDA and SQIVND (reference sequence). Unmatched junction bases numbered 3, after V lost 3 bases and J lost 3 bases. The length of the CDR3 is 15 residues.

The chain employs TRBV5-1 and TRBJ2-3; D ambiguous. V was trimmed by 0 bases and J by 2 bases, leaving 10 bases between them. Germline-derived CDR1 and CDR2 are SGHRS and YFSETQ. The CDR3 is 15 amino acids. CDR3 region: CASSLEGRTTDTQYF. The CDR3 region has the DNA TGCGCCAGCAGCTTGGAGGGAAGAACCACAGATACGCAGTATTTT.

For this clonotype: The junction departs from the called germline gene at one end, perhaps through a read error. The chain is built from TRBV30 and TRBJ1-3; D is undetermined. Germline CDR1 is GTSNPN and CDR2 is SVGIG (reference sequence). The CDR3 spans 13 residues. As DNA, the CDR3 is TGTGCCTGGAGCGTCGGCAGTGGAGACACCATATATTTT. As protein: CAWSVGSGDTIYF.

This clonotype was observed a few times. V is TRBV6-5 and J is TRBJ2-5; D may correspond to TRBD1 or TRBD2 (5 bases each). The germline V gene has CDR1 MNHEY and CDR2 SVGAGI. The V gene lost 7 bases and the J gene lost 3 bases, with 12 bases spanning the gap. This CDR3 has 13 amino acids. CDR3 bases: TGTGCCAGCACCCCAGGGACCGAAGAGACCCAGTACTTC. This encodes CASTPGTEETQYF.

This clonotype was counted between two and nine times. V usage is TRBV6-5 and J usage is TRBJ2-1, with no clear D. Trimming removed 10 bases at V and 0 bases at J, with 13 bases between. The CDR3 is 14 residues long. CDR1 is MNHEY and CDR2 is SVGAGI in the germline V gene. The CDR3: CATLKFSSYNEQFF. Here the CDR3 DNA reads TGTGCCACCTTAAAATTTAGCTCCTACAATGAGCAGTTCTTC.

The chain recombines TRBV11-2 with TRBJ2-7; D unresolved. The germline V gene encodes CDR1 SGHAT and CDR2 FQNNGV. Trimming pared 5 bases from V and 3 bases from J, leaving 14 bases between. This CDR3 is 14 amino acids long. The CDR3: CASSRVFKSYEQYF. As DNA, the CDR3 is TGTGCCAGCAGCCGAGTCTTTAAAAGCTACGAGCAGTACTTC.

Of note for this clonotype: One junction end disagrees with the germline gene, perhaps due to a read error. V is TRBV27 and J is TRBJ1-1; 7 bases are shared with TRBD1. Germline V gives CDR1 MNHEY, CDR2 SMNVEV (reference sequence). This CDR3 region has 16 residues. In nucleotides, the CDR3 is TGTGCCAGCAGTTTACACAGGGGAGATCCGAACGCTGAAGCTTTCTTT. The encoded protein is CASSLHRGDPNAEAFF.

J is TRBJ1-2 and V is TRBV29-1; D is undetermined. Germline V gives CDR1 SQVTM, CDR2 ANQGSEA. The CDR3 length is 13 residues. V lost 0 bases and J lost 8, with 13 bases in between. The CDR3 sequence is CSVEDPGSRGYTF. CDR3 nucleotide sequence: TGCAGCGTTGAAGATCCGGGCTCGCGGGGCTACACCTTC.

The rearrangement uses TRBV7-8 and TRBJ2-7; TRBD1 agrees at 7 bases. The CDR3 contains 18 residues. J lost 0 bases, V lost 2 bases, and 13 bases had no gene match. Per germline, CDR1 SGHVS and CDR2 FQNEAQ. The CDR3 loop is CASSLSGFAGGSSYEQYF. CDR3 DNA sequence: TGTGCCAGCAGCTTAAGCGGTTTCGCAGGGGGAAGCTCCTACGAGCAGTACTTC.

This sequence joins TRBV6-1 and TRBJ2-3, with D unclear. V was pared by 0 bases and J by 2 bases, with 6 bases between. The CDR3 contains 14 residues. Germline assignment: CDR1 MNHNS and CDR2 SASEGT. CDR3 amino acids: CASSEAWNTDTQYF. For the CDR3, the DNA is TGTGCCAGCAGTGAAGCGTGGAACACAGATACGCAGTATTTT.

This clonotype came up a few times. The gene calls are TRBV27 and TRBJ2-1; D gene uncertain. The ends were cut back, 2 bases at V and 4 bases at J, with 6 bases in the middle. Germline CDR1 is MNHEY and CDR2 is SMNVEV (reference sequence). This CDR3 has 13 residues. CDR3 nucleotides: TGTGCCAGCAGTTTAGGGCAGTACAATGAGCAGTTCTTC. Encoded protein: CASSLGQYNEQFF.

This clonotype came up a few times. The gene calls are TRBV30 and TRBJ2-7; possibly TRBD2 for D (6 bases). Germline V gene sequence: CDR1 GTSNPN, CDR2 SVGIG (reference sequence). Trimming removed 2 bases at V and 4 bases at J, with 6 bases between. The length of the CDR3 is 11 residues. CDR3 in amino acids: CAWSLAYEQYF. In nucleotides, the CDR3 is TGTGCCTGGAGTCTAGCGTACGAGCAGTACTTC.

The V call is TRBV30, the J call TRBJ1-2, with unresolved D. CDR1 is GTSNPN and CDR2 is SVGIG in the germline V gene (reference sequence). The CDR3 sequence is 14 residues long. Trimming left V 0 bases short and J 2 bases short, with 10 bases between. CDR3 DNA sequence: TGTGCCTGGAGTGTACTCGGGAAGAACTATGGCTACACCTTC. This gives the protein CAWSVLGKNYGYTF.

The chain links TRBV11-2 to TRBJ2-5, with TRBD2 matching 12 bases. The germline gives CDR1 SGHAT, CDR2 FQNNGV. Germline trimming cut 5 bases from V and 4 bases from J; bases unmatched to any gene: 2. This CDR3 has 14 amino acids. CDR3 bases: TGTGCCAGCAGCGTGGGACTAGCGGGAGAGACCCAGTACTTC. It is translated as CASSVGLAGETQYF.

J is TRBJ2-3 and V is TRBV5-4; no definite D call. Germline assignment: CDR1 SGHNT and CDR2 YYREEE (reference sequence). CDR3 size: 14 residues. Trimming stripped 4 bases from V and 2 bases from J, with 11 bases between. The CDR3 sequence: CASSHPRHTDTQYF. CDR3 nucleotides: TGTGCCAGCAGCCACCCTCGACACACAGATACGCAGTATTTT.

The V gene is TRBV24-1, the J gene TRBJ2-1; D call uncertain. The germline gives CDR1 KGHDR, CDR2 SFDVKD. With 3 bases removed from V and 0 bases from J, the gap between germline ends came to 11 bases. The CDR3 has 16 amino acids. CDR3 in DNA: TGTGCCACCAGTGATCAGAAACTACGCTCCTACAATGAGCAGTTCTTC. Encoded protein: CATSDQKLRSYNEQFF.

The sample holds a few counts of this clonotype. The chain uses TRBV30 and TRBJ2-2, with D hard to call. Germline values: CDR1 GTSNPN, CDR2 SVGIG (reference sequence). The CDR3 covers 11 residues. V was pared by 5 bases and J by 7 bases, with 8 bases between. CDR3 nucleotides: TGTGCCTGGGGGATCGGCGGGGAGCTGTTTTTT. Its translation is CAWGIGGELFF.

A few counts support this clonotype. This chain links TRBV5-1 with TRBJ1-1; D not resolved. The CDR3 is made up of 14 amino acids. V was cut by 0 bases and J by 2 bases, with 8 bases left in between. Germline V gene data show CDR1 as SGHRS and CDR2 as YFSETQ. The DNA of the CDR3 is TGCGCCAGCAGCTTGGAGCCGGTAAACACTGAAGCTTTCTTT. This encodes CASSLEPVNTEAFF.

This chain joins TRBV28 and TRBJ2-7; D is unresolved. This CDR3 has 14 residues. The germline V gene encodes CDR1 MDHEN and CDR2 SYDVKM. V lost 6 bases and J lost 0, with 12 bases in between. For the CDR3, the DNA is TGTGCCAGCAGGACCGGTCGGAGCTCCTACGAGCAGTACTTC. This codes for CASRTGRSSYEQYF.

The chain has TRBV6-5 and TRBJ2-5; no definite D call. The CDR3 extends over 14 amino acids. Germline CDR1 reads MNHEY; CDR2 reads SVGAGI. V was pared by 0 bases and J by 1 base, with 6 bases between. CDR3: CASSYSGFQETQYF. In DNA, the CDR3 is TGTGCCAGCAGTTACTCAGGGTTCCAAGAGACCCAGTACTTC.

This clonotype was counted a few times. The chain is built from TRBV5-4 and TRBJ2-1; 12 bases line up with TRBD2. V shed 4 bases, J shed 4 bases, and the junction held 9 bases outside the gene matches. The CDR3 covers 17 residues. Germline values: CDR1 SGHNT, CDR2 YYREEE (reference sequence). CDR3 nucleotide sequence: TGTGCCAGCAGCACCGGACTAGCGGGAATGGGTTACAATGAGCAGTTCTTC. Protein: CASSTGLAGMGYNEQFF.

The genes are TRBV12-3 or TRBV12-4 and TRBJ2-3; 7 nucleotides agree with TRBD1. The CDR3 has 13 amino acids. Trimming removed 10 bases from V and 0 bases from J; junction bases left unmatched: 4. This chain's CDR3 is CATRQGSTDTQYF. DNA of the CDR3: TGTGCCACCCGACAGGGAAGCACAGATACGCAGTATTTT.

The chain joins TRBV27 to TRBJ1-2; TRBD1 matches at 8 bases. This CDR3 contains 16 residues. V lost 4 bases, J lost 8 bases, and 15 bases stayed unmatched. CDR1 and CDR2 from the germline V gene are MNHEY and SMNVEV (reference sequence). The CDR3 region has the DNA TGTGCCAGCAGTTCCGCTAGTGACAGGGGAGTTAAAGGCTACACCTTC. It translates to CASSSASDRGVKGYTF.